Below, 25 T cell receptor beta chains from the same sample are listed, as sequenced in a study of OX40 agonist ivuxolimab in advanced cancers. The data were produced by immunoSEQ multiplex PCR, yet TCRdb's version contains in-frame clones alone and is incomplete. The profile covers some 80,000 clones, with over 75% appearing a single time and around 0.31% taken by the ten largest. Sequenced here: CD4+ or CD8+ T cells sorted from blood, sampled in a trial of the OX40 agonist ivuxolimab. The receptors shown here come from an adult with an advanced solid tumor such as melanoma, head and neck, liver or kidney cancer.

The chain couples TRBV18 to TRBJ1-1; 9 bases agree with TRBD1. The CDR3 spans 14 residues. The trim removed 6 bases at V and 1 base at J, leaving 3 bases unmatched. CDR1 is KGHSH and CDR2 is LQKENI in the germline V gene. CDR3 region: CASSWDRENTEAFF. The CDR3 DNA follows: TGTGCCAGCTCTTGGGACAGGGAGAACACTGAAGCTTTCTTT.

The chain is built from TRBV28 and TRBJ2-7, with D maybe TRBD1 (6 bases). Looked up from germline, CDR1 is MDHEN and CDR2 is SYDVKM. The CDR3 sequence is 13 residues long. Trimming took off 8 bases at V and 0 bases at J, with 11 bases between the two ends. CDR3 DNA sequence: TGTGCCAGCCTCGGACAGAACTCCTACGAGCAGTACTTC. Translation: CASLGQNSYEQYF.

In DNA, the CDR3 is TGCGCCAGCAGCTCCTACAACAGGGACGAGCAGTTCTTC. Translated: CASSSYNRDEQFF. The chain uses TRBV5-1 and TRBJ2-1; perhaps TRBD1 as D (6 bases). With 3 bases removed from V and 10 bases from J, the gap between germline ends came to 14 bases. Per the germline V gene, CDR1 is SGHRS and CDR2 is YFSETQ. The CDR3 spans 13 residues.

V is TRBV6-6 and J is TRBJ1-2; no definite D call. Germline loops: CDR1 MNHNY, CDR2 SVGAGI (reference sequence). Trimming took 0 bases from V and 2 from J, leaving 7 bases between them. This CDR3 comprises 14 residues. CDR3 loop: CASSYSAENYGYTF. The CDR3 nucleotides are TGTGCCAGCAGTTACTCGGCAGAAAACTATGGCTACACCTTC.

This clone was observed once. J is TRBJ1-1 and V is TRBV7-2; tentatively, D is TRBD1 (5 bases). V lost 5 bases and J 8 bases, leaving 9 bases between the germline ends. Germline V gene sequence: CDR1 SGHTA, CDR2 FQGNSA. The CDR3 sequence is 11 residues long. CDR3 protein: CASSRGSEAFF. CDR3 nucleotides: TGTGCCAGCAGCAGGGGATCGGAAGCTTTCTTT.

The genes are TRBV4-1 and TRBJ1-4; D uncertain. V was pared by 0 bases and J by 6 bases, with 11 bases between. This CDR3 is 15 amino acids long. Germline V gives CDR1 MGHRA, CDR2 YSYEKL. CDR3 amino acids: CASSQDEVTDEKLFF. CDR3 nucleotide sequence: TGCGCCAGCAGCCAAGACGAAGTCACAGATGAAAAACTGTTTTTT.

The chain employs TRBV5-1 and TRBJ1-4; 11 nucleotides agree with TRBD1. The V gene's germline CDR1 is SGHRS and CDR2 YFSETQ. Germline trimming cut 4 bases from V and 8 bases from J; bases unmatched to any gene: 7. The CDR3 length is 15 residues. The CDR3 is CASSPTGTGGEKLFF. DNA for the CDR3: TGCGCCAGCAGCCCTACGGGGACAGGGGGGGAAAAACTGTTTTTT.

The rearrangement uses TRBV6-8 and TRBJ2-7; maybe TRBD2 (8 bases). The CDR3 has 17 residues. The V end was cut by 5 bases, the J end by 6 bases, with 26 bases between. Germline loops: CDR1 MNHGY, CDR2 SAAAGT. CDR3 DNA: TGTGCCAGCAGTGGCGGAGTAGCGGGGCCCGCAGGGGGCGAGCAGTACTTC. Translated: CASSGGVAGPAGGEQYF.

This chain connects TRBV7-2 to TRBJ2-1; D might be TRBD1 or TRBD2, each matching 5 bases. Per germline, CDR1 SGHTA and CDR2 FQGNSA. V dropped 1 base and J dropped 9 bases, with 16 bases sitting between them. The CDR3 spans 15 residues. For the CDR3, the DNA is TGTGCCAGCAGCTTAGGGGGGAGTCGAGGAGGTGAGCAGTTCTTC. It is translated as CASSLGGSRGGEQFF.

The V and J genes are TRBV6-4 and TRBJ1-1; 10 nucleotides align to TRBD1. V trimming: 2 bases; J trimming: 3 bases; junction bases outside the gene matches: 3. Per germline, CDR1 MRHNA and CDR2 SNTAGT. The CDR3 sequence is 15 residues long. The CDR3 coding sequence is TGTGCCAGCAGTGACAAGACAGGGGGCCACACTGAAGCTTTCTTT. Translating gives CASSDKTGGHTEAFF.

CDR3 protein: CASSSIPGQKNEKLFF. The CDR3, as DNA: TGTGCCAGCAGCTCTATACCGGGACAGAAAAATGAAAAACTGTTTTTT. The rearrangement uses TRBV11-2 and TRBJ1-4; 7 bases match TRBD1. Unmatched junction bases numbered 10, after V lost 4 bases and J lost 5 bases. Germline V gene data show CDR1 as SGHAT and CDR2 as FQNNGV. The CDR3 length is 16 residues. The whole variable domain, remainder taken from reference TRBV11-2 and TRBJ1-4, is EAGVAQSPRYKIIEKRQSVAFWCNPISGHATLYWYQQILGQGPKLLIQFQNNGVVDDSQLPKDRFSAERLKGVDSTLKIQPAKLEDSAVYLCASSSIPGQKNEKLFFGSGTQLSVL.

This clone was seen just once. The chain uses TRBV15 and TRBJ1-2; the D gene is possibly TRBD1 (5 bases). This CDR3 has 14 residues. Germline CDR1 and CDR2: LNHNV and YYDKDF (reference sequence). The ends were cut back, 1 base at V and 8 bases at J, with 14 bases in the middle. The CDR3 loop reads CATSRGVQGRGYTF. The CDR3 nucleotides read TGTGCCACCAGCAGAGGGGTCCAGGGCCGCGGCTACACCTTC.

The genes are TRBV4-1 and TRBJ1-4, with D possibly being TRBD1 (5 bases). The germline CDR1 and CDR2 sequences are MGHRA and YSYEKL. The CDR3 runs to 16 residues. V gave up 4 bases and J gave up 8 bases, with 20 bases separating them. The CDR3 sequence: CASSLGPGTIAEKLFF. The CDR3 region has the DNA TGCGCCAGCAGCCTTGGCCCCGGGACGATCGCCGAAAAACTGTTTTTT.

This chain connects TRBV4-1 to TRBJ1-2; 7 positions agree with TRBD1. The V gene end was trimmed by 2 bases and the J gene end by 2 bases; junction bases not matched to a gene: 8. CDR1 and CDR2 (germline): MGHRA, YSYEKL. CDR3 size: 16 residues. The CDR3 region has the DNA TGCGCCAGCAGCCAAAAGCCCGGGACAGTCAACTATGGCTACACCTTC. This translates into CASSQKPGTVNYGYTF.

The CDR3: CASKLAGGLYNEQFF. CDR3 DNA: TGTGCCAGCAAACTAGCGGGAGGGCTATACAATGAGCAGTTCTTC. V gene TRBV19 combines with J gene TRBJ2-1, with 13 bases lining up with TRBD2. Trimming removed 9 bases from V and 4 bases from J; junction bases left unmatched: 6. The CDR3 sequence is 15 residues long. Germline CDR1 is LNHDA and CDR2 is SQIVND (reference sequence).

This chain uses TRBV6-5 with TRBJ2-3; D gene unclear. CDR3 length equals 15 residues. The germline gives CDR1 MNHEY, CDR2 SVGAGI. The V gene lost 2 bases and the J gene lost 2 bases, with 11 bases spanning the gap. The CDR3 loop reads CASSYEGKLTDTQYF. CDR3 nucleotides: TGTGCCAGCAGTTACGAAGGGAAACTCACAGATACGCAGTATTTT.

The rearrangement uses TRBV5-1 and TRBJ1-1; D gene ambiguous. CDR3 length equals 14 residues. V dropped 6 bases and J dropped 4 bases, with 16 bases sitting between them. In germline, CDR1 is SGHRS, CDR2 YFSETQ. The CDR3 bases are TGCGCCAGCACCCCTGGGCGGGCTGGCACTGAAGCTTTCTTT. Translated: CASTPGRAGTEAFF.

The gene calls are TRBV28 and TRBJ1-2; D gene unclear. From germline, CDR1 is MDHEN and CDR2 SYDVKM. This CDR3 is 13 amino acids long. With 10 bases removed from V and 5 bases from J, the gap between germline ends came to 17 bases. Written as DNA, the CDR3 is TGTGCCATCATGGACTGGGAGGTTTATGGCTACACCTTC. This translates into CAIMDWEVYGYTF.

This chain uses TRBV7-3 with TRBJ2-5, with 8 bases lining up with TRBD2. V was pared by 5 bases and J by 5 bases, with 7 bases of the junction left unmatched. Germline CDR1 is SGHTA and CDR2 is FQGTGA. This CDR3 is built from 14 residues. DNA of the CDR3: TGTGCCAGCAGCCACACAGGCGGGGGGGAGACCCAGTACTTC. The encoded protein is CASSHTGGGETQYF.

The chain carries TRBV25-1 and TRBJ1-4; 7 positions match TRBD1. Germline V lookup: CDR1 MGHDK, CDR2 SYGVNS. Losses at the gene ends were 1 base for V and 8 bases for J; bases not matched to a gene: 4. This CDR3 contains 14 residues. The CDR3 reads CASSEFGTAEKLFF. For the CDR3, the DNA is TGTGCCAGCAGTGAATTCGGGACAGCAGAAAAACTGTTTTTT. The full variable domain, completed using reference TRBV25-1 and TRBJ1-4, is EADIYQTPRYLVIGTGKKITLECSQTMGHDKMYWYQQDPGMELHLIHYSYGVNSTEKGDLSSESTVSRIRTEHFPLTLESARPSHTSQYLCASSEFGTAEKLFFGSGTQLSVL.

This clone is medium-sized within its sample. CDR3 protein: CASSLWGNTDTQYF. The CDR3, as DNA: TGTGCCAGCAGTTTATGGGGAAACACAGATACGCAGTATTTT. The J gene is TRBJ2-3, the V gene TRBV28; no firm D call. The CDR3 sequence is 14 residues long. The V and J ends lost 0 bases and 2 bases respectively, with 6 bases between them. Germline V gene lookup returns CDR1 MDHEN and CDR2 SYDVKM.

The table lists this clone with a count of one. The CDR3 coding sequence is TGCGCCAGCAGCTTGGCTATATACAGGGTGGACACCGGGGAGCTGTTTTTT. Translated: CASSLAIYRVDTGELFF. V and J are TRBV5-1 and TRBJ2-2; D is perhaps TRBD1 (6 bases). Trimming removed 0 bases at V and 3 bases at J, with 15 bases between. CDR1 SGHRS and CDR2 YFSETQ come from the germline V gene. The CDR3 sequence is 17 residues long.

This chain uses TRBV7-9 with TRBJ1-3; D is ambiguous. With 1 base removed from V and 0 bases from J, the gap between germline ends came to 4 bases. The CDR3 has 14 amino acids. From germline, CDR1 is SEHNR and CDR2 FQNEAQ (reference sequence). CDR3 DNA: TGTGCCAGCAGCTTAGAGTTCTCTGGAAACACCATATATTTT. Translation: CASSLEFSGNTIYF.

The chain combines TRBV5-1 with TRBJ2-4, with TRBD1 as a possible D gene (6 bases). Trimming removed 0 bases at V and 1 base at J, with 8 bases between. Germline assignment: CDR1 SGHRS and CDR2 YFSETQ. CDR3 length equals 15 residues. The CDR3 sequence is CASSLGQGAKNIQYF. CDR3 DNA: TGCGCCAGCAGCTTGGGGCAGGGGGCCAAAAACATTCAGTACTTC.

The chain joins TRBV6-5 to TRBJ1-1, with D possibly TRBD1 on 5 matching bases. The CDR3 consists of 12 residues. Germline CDR1 MNHEY, CDR2 SVGAGI. The V end was cut by 2 bases, the J end by 8 bases, with 9 bases between. CDR3 residues: CASSYGGAEAFF. The CDR3 DNA reads as TGTGCCAGCAGTTACGGAGGGGCAGAAGCTTTCTTT.